Each of the 24 T cell receptor beta chains below was sequenced from the same sample in a study of CD8+ T cells in alopecia areata (dated by TCRdb to the late 2010s). Read against the paper, the sample's time point label means: baseline before oral tofacitinib. The protocol used for the library was the immunoSEQ multiplex PCR assay. For TCR sequencing, RNA was extracted from every sample and reverse transcribed into cDNA to serve as template. Drawn from immuneACCESS, this table holds only the in-frame rearrangements with V and J called that TCRdb kept. Clones are partly lost; checked studies trace under half to an unresolved V gene and leave the rest unexplained. Recorded for this sample are 150,000 or so clones; about 60% of them occurred a single time. Under 6.5% of the sample rests with the top ten. Source: CD4+ T cells sorted from blood, taken at week 0. These receptors were collected from a human donor with alopecia areata.

The chain has TRBV4-2 and TRBJ2-2, with unresolved D. CDR1 is LGHNA and CDR2 is YNFKEQ in the germline V gene. This CDR3 is built from 16 residues. The V end was cut by 0 bases, the J end by 6 bases, with 14 bases between. CDR3 sequence reads: CASSQDRASHAGELFF. The CDR3 DNA sequence: TGTGCCAGCAGCCAAGATAGGGCTAGTCATGCCGGGGAGCTGTTTTTT.

On this clone: Within the sample, other DNA sequences also encode this same CDR3. V is TRBV5-1 and J is TRBJ1-5; D gene ambiguous. There are 14 residues in the CDR3. CDR1 SGHRS and CDR2 YFSETQ come from the germline V gene. Trimming stripped 0 bases from V and 2 bases from J, with 6 bases between. DNA for the CDR3: TGCGCCAGCAGCTTGGGGGGAGGCAATCAGCCCCAGCATTTT. As protein: CASSLGGGNQPQHF.

This chain uses TRBV30 with TRBJ2-7; D ambiguous. Germline CDR1 reads GTSNPN; CDR2 reads SVGIG (reference sequence). The CDR3 is 15 residues long. Deletions cut 0 bases from V and 0 bases from J, with 12 bases between. The CDR3 loop reads CAWSVGFGVSYEQYF. The CDR3 DNA sequence: TGTGCCTGGAGTGTGGGGTTCGGCGTCTCCTACGAGCAGTACTTC.

The rearrangement uses TRBV29-1 and TRBJ1-1; D call uncertain. Trimming removed 7 bases at V and 10 bases at J, with 16 bases between. There are 11 residues in the CDR3. The germline gives CDR1 SQVTM, CDR2 ANQGSEA. This CDR3 reads CSAKNGRVAFF. The DNA for the CDR3 is TGCAGCGCAAAAAACGGACGGGTAGCTTTCTTT.

The chain employs TRBV10-3 and TRBJ2-5, with D possibly TRBD1 on 6 matching bases. V was clipped by 6 bases and J by 2 bases, with 13 bases between them. The CDR3 loop spans 14 amino acids. Looked up from germline, CDR1 is ENHRY and CDR2 is SYGVKD. CDR3 coding DNA: TGTGCCATCAGGAAAGGGGGACGACAAGAGACCCAGTACTTC. This translates into CAIRKGGRQETQYF.

There are a few counts of this clone. This chain connects TRBV5-1 to TRBJ2-2, with a possible D match to TRBD2 (5 bases). Trimming stripped 0 bases from V and 6 bases from J, with 9 bases between. In germline, CDR1 is SGHRS, CDR2 YFSETQ. This CDR3 comprises 14 residues. CDR3 sequence reads: CASSLERAAGELFF. Written as DNA, the CDR3 is TGCGCCAGCAGCTTGGAGAGGGCTGCCGGGGAGCTGTTTTTT.

This rearrangement joins TRBV4-2 to TRBJ2-5; 12 bases are shared with TRBD2. The germline V gene has CDR1 LGHNA and CDR2 YNFKEQ. The V and J ends lost 6 bases and 5 bases, in that order; junction bases with no gene match: 4. CDR3 size: 14 residues. This CDR3 reads CASSRTSGVETQYF. In nucleotides, the CDR3 is TGTGCCAGCAGTCGGACTAGCGGGGTTGAGACCCAGTACTTC.

This chain connects TRBV5-1 to TRBJ2-6; the match to TRBD2 covers 7 bases. The V gene's germline CDR1 is SGHRS and CDR2 YFSETQ. Trimming cost V 4 bases and J 1 base; bases outside gene matches: 2. This CDR3 has 15 amino acids. This CDR3 reads CASSGGGSGANVLTF. CDR3 sequence (DNA): TGCGCCAGCAGCGGCGGGGGATCTGGGGCCAACGTCCTGACTTTC.

The chain employs TRBV4-1 and TRBJ2-1, with TRBD2 matching over 14 bases. V trimming: 0 bases; J trimming: 5 bases; junction bases outside the gene matches: 15. CDR1 MGHRA and CDR2 YSYEKL come from the germline V gene. This CDR3 spans 21 amino acids. The CDR3 coding sequence is TGCGCCAGCAGCCAAGACCCGGGACTAGCGGGGGCAACCGCAAAAAACAATGAGCAGTTCTTC. The encoded protein is CASSQDPGLAGATAKNNEQFF.

In this sample, this clone turned up a few times. The rearrangement joins TRBV30 to TRBJ1-1; TRBD1 aligns across 12 bases. This CDR3 is built from 16 residues. Germline lookup yields CDR1 GTSNPN and CDR2 SVGIG (reference sequence). Losses at the gene ends were 4 bases for V and 1 base for J; bases not matched to a gene: 7. Here the CDR3 DNA reads TGTGCCTGGACTATGTGGGACAGGGGGCAGAACACTGAAGCTTTCTTT. Translation gives CAWTMWDRGQNTEAFF. Supplemented by reference TRBV30 and TRBJ1-1, the full variable domain reads SQTIHQWPATLVQPVGSPLSLECTVEGTSNPNLYWYRQAAGRGLQLLFYSVGIGQISSEVPQNLSASRPQDRQFILSSKKLLLSDSGFYLCAWTMWDRGQNTEAFFGQGTRLTVV.

The V gene is TRBV30, the J gene TRBJ1-2; maybe TRBD1 (6 bases). Trimming took off 8 bases at V and 4 bases at J, with 11 bases between the two ends. The germline V gene encodes CDR1 GTSNPN and CDR2 SVGIG (reference sequence). The CDR3 loop spans 11 amino acids. CDR3 protein: CARGGGYGYTF. The CDR3 DNA follows: TGTGCCCGCGGAGGGGGCTATGGCTACACCTTC.

The chain uses TRBV29-1 and TRBJ1-2; tentatively, D is TRBD1 (6 bases). CDR1 and CDR2 from the germline V gene are SQVTM and ANQGSEA. Trimming removed 7 bases at V and 8 bases at J, with 20 bases between. The CDR3 has 13 amino acids. DNA of the CDR3: TGCAGCGCTGACCTAACAACAGGGCAAGGCTACACCTTC. Protein: CSADLTTGQGYTF. Supplemented by reference TRBV29-1 and TRBJ1-2, the full variable domain reads SAVISQKPSRDICQRGTSLTIQCQVDSQVTMMFWYRQQPGQSLTLIATANQGSEATYESGFVIDKFPISRPNLTFSTLTVSNMSPEDSSIYLCSADLTTGQGYTFGSGTRLTVV.

This clone was observed a few times. Other DNA sequences of this sample code for an identical CDR3. The chain employs TRBV7-9 and TRBJ2-7; a weak D match, TRBD1 (5 bases). Germline V lookup: CDR1 SEHNR, CDR2 FQNEAQ (reference sequence). Trimming stripped 4 bases from V and 3 bases from J, with 7 bases between. The CDR3 runs 12 residues. In nucleotides, the CDR3 is TGTGCCAGCAGCTCCCAGGGCTACGAGCAGTACTTC. Translation gives CASSSQGYEQYF.

V usage is TRBV7-2 and J usage is TRBJ1-5; D remains ambiguous. Germline V gene data show CDR1 as SGHTA and CDR2 as FQGNSA. The V end was cut by 4 bases, the J end by 3 bases, with 10 bases between. The CDR3 runs 14 residues. CDR3 sequence: CASSSGAHNQPQHF. In DNA form, the CDR3 reads TGTGCCAGCAGCTCCGGCGCCCACAATCAGCCCCAGCATTTT.

This clone was seen a few times. This chain uses TRBV7-9 with TRBJ1-1, with TRBD1 identical over 7 bases. Losses at the gene ends were 5 bases for V and 2 bases for J; bases not matched to a gene: 5. This CDR3 spans 14 amino acids. Germline V gene data show CDR1 as SEHNR and CDR2 as FQNEAQ (reference sequence). DNA of the CDR3: TGTGCCAGCAGCCGACAGGGTCTAAACACTGAAGCTTTCTTT. As protein: CASSRQGLNTEAFF.

The chain has TRBV7-2 and TRBJ2-5, with D unresolved. V gave up 5 bases and J gave up 2 bases, with 9 bases separating them. Germline V gives CDR1 SGHTA, CDR2 FQGNSA. The CDR3 totals 13 residues. Here the CDR3 DNA reads TGTGCCAGCAGCCCAGGTTGGCAAGAGACCCAGTACTTC. This translates into CASSPGWQETQYF.

The CDR3 nucleotides are TGTGCCAGCAGCTTAGCAGGGGGTCAGCCCCAGCATTTT. As protein: CASSLAGGQPQHF. The V and J genes are TRBV11-2 and TRBJ1-5; TRBD1 matches at 7 bases. Germline V gene data show CDR1 as SGHAT and CDR2 as FQNNGV. The V segment lost 1 base and the J segment 6 bases; nucleotides outside the gene matches: 0. CDR3 length: 13 residues. The full variable domain, its missing parts supplied by reference TRBV11-2 and TRBJ1-5, is EAGVAQSPRYKIIEKRQSVAFWCNPISGHATLYWYQQILGQGPKLLIQFQNNGVVDDSQLPKDRFSAERLKGVDSTLKIQPAKLEDSAVYLCASSLAGGQPQHFGDGTRLSIL.

This clone was picked up a small number of times. Relative to the germline gene, one junction end is altered; a read error may explain this. J is TRBJ1-2 and V is TRBV5-4, with a weak D call TRBD1 (5 bases). The CDR3 consists of 19 residues. Germline CDR1 reads SGHNT; CDR2 reads YYREEE (reference sequence). CDR3 protein: CASSSRQTRTLASSYDYTF. CDR3 DNA sequence: TGTGCCAGCAGCTCGAGACAGACTCGTACCTTAGCATCGAGTTATGACTACACCTTC. Complete variable domain (other parts from reference TRBV5-4 and TRBJ1-2): ETGVTQSPTHLIKTRGQQVTLRCSSQSGHNTVSWYQQALGQGPQFIFQYYREEENGRGNFPPRFSGLQFPNYSSELNVNALELDDSALYLCASSSRQTRTLASSYDYTFGSGTRLTVV.

This rearrangement joins TRBV5-1 to TRBJ2-3, with D perhaps being TRBD1 or TRBD2 (5 bases each). From germline, CDR1 is SGHRS and CDR2 YFSETQ. The CDR3 is made up of 14 amino acids. V was cut by 5 bases and J by 2 bases, with 12 bases left in between. CDR3 sequence: CASSPSGLTDTQYF. The CDR3 DNA is TGCGCCAGCAGTCCATCGGGGCTCACAGATACGCAGTATTTT.

Many counts were recorded for this clone. The chain employs TRBV5-1 and TRBJ2-7; tentatively, D is TRBD1 (5 bases). This CDR3 has 12 residues. The V gene's germline CDR1 is SGHRS and CDR2 YFSETQ. V shed 2 bases and J shed 13 bases, with 16 bases lying between them. CDR3 sequence: CASSFPTGQGYF. The CDR3 bases are TGCGCCAGCAGCTTCCCAACCGGGCAGGGATACTTC.

This sequence joins TRBV7-9 and TRBJ2-7; D call uncertain. V lost 5 bases to trimming and J lost 4 bases, with 9 bases between them. The V gene's germline CDR1 is SEHNR and CDR2 FQNEAQ (reference sequence). This CDR3 region has 12 residues. DNA for the CDR3: TGTGCCAGCAGCAGGCTGGTGTACGAGCAGTACTTC. Its translation is CASSRLVYEQYF.

The chain links TRBV7-8 to TRBJ2-3, with D possibly being TRBD2 (6 bases). V was trimmed by 1 base and J by 4 bases, leaving 6 bases between them. The germline CDR1 and CDR2 sequences are SGHVS and FQNEAQ. The CDR3 runs 13 residues. The CDR3 loop reads CASSLGEADTQYF. The CDR3 DNA reads TGTGCCAGCAGCTTAGGGGAGGCAGATACGCAGTATTTT.

This sequence joins TRBV18 and TRBJ1-1, with D tentatively TRBD1 (5 bases). The CDR3 consists of 16 residues. Germline V gene lookup returns CDR1 KGHSH and CDR2 LQKENI. V lost 1 base, J lost 1 base, and 13 bases lay in between. The CDR3 loop is CASSPRSGDSNTEAFF. The CDR3 coding sequence is TGTGCCAGCTCACCACGATCCGGGGACTCGAACACTGAAGCTTTCTTT.

Here the CDR3 DNA reads TGTGCCACCAGGGAGAGGGGCACAGATACGCAGTATTTT. It yields the protein CATRERGTDTQYF. The rearrangement links TRBV15 to TRBJ2-3; weak D call: TRBD2 (5 bases). Trimming took 6 bases from V and 1 from J, leaving 8 bases between them. The length of the CDR3 is 13 residues. Germline-derived CDR1 and CDR2 are LNHNV and YYDKDF (reference sequence).